This T cell receptor (beta chain) is drawn from a study of blood T cells in healthy people across ages. Sample-barcoded 5' priming and a J-beta primer mix drove a second PCR of about 6 to 12 cycles. Via MiXCR, TCRdb re-called the 5' RACE reads, giving one row per CDR3 protein. Counted here are 700,000 or so distinct CDR3 sequences, about a fifth occurring once; the ten biggest clones make up less than 25%. Approximately 10 milliliters was the volume of peripheral blood drawn from each donor. The junction had 6 bases not matched to a gene; V was cut back by 4 bases and J by 0 bases. The CDR3 has 17 residues. Germline V CDR1 and CDR2: MNHEY, SVGAGI.

This receptor was identified in a man aged 65-85 years in good health. The sequencing input was blood. This chain uses TRBV6-5 with TRBJ2-1, with 10 nucleotides matching TRBD2. This chain's CDR3 is CASSSLSGRGSYNEQFF. DNA of the CDR3: TGTGCCAGCAGTTCCTTGAGCGGGAGGGGCTCCTACAATGAGCAGTTCTTC.